The text below deals with one TCR beta chain. The V and J ends lost 3 bases and 4 bases, in that order; junction bases with no gene match: 13. The length of the CDR3 is 17 residues. Germline V gene lookup returns CDR1 MNHEY and CDR2 SVGEGT. This entry belongs to a study of blood T cell repertoires in COVID-19. In the study overall: Samples of COVID-19 (acute and convalescent) were obtained from the United States, Italy and Spain.

Per the original data handling: From reference gene primer amplification, estimates of nucleated cell counts were derived. The data were produced by immunoSEQ multiplex PCR, yet TCRdb's version contains in-frame clones alone and is incomplete. V, J and clone size are taken as reported in that table, and D and trimming were inferred from the DNA itself. The sample has over 150,000 clones, 76% seen once. This TCR came from a woman of 80 years or more with acute or convalescent COVID-19. The source material was peripheral blood. The chain has TRBV6-2 or TRBV6-3 and TRBJ1-1, with 8 bases matching TRBD1. CDR3 sequence reads: CASSYHNPGGAGTEAFF. CDR3 DNA: TGTGCCAGCAGTTATCACAACCCAGGGGGCGCGGGCACTGAAGCTTTCTTT.